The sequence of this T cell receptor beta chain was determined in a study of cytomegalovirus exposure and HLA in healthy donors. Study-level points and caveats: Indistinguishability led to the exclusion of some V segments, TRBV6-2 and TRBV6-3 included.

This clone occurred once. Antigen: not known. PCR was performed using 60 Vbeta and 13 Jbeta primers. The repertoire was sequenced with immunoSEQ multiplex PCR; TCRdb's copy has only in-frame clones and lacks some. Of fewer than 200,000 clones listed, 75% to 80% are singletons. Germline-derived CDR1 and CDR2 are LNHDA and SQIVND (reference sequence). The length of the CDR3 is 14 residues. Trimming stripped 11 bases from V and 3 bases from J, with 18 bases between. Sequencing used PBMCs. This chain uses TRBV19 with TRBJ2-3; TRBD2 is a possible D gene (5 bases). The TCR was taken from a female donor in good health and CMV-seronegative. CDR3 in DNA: TGTGCCTGCAGGAGGATACTGGGGACAGATACGCAGTATTTT. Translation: CACRRILGTDTQYF. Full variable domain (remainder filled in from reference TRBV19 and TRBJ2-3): DGGITQSPKYLFRKEGQNVTLSCEQNLNHDAMYWYRQDPGQGLRLIYYSQIVNDFQKGDIAEGYSVSREKKESFPLTVTSAQKNPTAFYLCACRRILGTDTQYFGPGTRLTVL.